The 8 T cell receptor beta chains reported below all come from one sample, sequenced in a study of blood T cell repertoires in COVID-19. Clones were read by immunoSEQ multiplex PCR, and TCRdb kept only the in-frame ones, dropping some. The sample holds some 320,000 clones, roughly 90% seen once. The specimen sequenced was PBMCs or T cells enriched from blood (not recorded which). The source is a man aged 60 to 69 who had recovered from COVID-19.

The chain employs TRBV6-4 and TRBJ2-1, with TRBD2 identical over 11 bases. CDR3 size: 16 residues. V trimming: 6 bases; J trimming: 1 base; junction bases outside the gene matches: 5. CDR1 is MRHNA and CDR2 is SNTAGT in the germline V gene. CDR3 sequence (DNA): TGTGCCAGCAGCCGCAGACTAGCGGGATCCTACAATGAGCAGTTCTTC. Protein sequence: CASSRRLAGSYNEQFF.

CDR3 loop: CASSPQARPTGLSYEQYF. The CDR3 nucleotides are TGCGCCAGCAGTCCGCAGGCCAGGCCTACGGGACTCTCCTACGAGCAGTACTTC. The rearrangement joins TRBV4-3 to TRBJ2-7; TRBD2 might be the D (6 bases). Between the trimmed V and J ends, which lost 6 bases and 0 bases, there was a span of 24 bases. Germline V gene sequence: CDR1 LGHNA, CDR2 YSLEER. This CDR3 comprises 18 residues.

CDR3: CASSEVTPGNQPQHF. DNA for the CDR3: TGTGCCAGCAGTGAGGTCACGCCGGGCAATCAGCCCCAGCATTTT. The chain combines TRBV25-1 with TRBJ1-5; no reliable D call. V dropped 3 bases and J dropped 2 bases, with 11 bases sitting between them. Germline loops: CDR1 MGHDK, CDR2 SYGVNS. This CDR3 is built from 15 residues.

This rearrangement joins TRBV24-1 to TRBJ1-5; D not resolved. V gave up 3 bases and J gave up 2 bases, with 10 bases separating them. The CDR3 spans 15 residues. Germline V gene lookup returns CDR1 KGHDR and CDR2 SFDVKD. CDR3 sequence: CATSDRVGGNQPQHF. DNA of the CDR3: TGTGCCACCAGTGATCGGGTCGGGGGCAATCAGCCCCAGCATTTT.

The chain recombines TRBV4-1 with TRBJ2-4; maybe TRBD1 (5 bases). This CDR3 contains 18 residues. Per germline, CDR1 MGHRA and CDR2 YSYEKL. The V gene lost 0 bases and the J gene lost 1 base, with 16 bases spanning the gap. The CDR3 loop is CASSQDPGREWAKNIQYF. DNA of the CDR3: TGCGCCAGCAGCCAAGATCCGGGCAGGGAATGGGCCAAAAACATTCAGTACTTC.

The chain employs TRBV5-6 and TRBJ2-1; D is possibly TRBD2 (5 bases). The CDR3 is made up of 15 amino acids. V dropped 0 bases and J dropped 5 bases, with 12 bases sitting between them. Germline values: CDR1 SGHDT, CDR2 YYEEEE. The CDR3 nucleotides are TGTGCCAGCAGCTTGGTGAGGGCGCGGAACAATGAGCAGTTCTTC. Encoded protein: CASSLVRARNNEQFF.

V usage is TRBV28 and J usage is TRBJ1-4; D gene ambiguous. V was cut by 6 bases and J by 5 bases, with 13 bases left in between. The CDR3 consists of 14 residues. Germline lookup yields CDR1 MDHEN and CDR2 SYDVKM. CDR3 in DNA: TGTGCCAGCAGCCTACAGTTTAACAATGAAAAACTGTTTTTT. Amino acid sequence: CASSLQFNNEKLFF.

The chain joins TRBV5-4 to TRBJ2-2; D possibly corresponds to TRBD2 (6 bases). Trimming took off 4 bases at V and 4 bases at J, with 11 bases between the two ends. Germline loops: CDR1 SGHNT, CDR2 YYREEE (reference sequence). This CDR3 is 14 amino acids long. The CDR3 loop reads CASSPAGSTGELFF. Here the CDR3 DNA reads TGTGCCAGCAGCCCCGCGGGAAGCACCGGGGAGCTGTTTTTT.